The 9 T cell receptor beta chains below were found in one sample sequenced in a study of a mutant IDH1 vaccine in newly diagnosed glioma. Clones were sequenced by immunoSEQ multiplex PCR, and TCRdb holds only the in-frame ones, with some missing. The profile covers 40,000 to 50,000 clones, with roughly nine tenths appearing a single time and roughly 1.5% taken by the ten largest. No antigen has been assigned to these receptors. The sample's time point: week 35, safety follow-up. A single vaccine dose contained 300 ug of mutant IDH1 20-mer peptide, and topical imiquimod was used with it. Sequencing used PBMCs, obtained from a glioma patient whose treatment included an IDH1 peptide vaccine. These TCRs come from a man aged 40-49 years with glioma.

J is TRBJ1-1 and V is TRBV5-5; unclear D gene. Trimming shortened V by 4 bases and J by 3 bases, and 13 bases separated the two germline ends. CDR1 is SGHKS and CDR2 is YYEKEE in the germline V gene (reference sequence). The CDR3 is 14 residues long. CDR3: CASSPPSRDTEAFF. CDR3 coding DNA: TGTGCCAGCAGCCCCCCCTCCCGGGACACTGAAGCTTTCTTT. Complete variable domain (other parts from reference TRBV5-5 and TRBJ1-1): DAGVTQSPTHLIKTRGQQVTLRCSPISGHKSVSWYQQVLGQGPQFIFQYYEKEERGRGNFPDRFSARQFPNYSSELNVNALLLGDSALYLCASSPPSRDTEAFFGQGTRLTVV.

V usage is TRBV30 and J usage is TRBJ1-4, with 7 bases identical to TRBD1. Germline trimming cut 4 bases from V and 5 bases from J; bases unmatched to any gene: 4. Germline V gives CDR1 GTSNPN, CDR2 SVGIG (reference sequence). The CDR3 totals 13 residues. The CDR3 region is CAWTRGPNEKLFF. As DNA, the CDR3 is TGTGCCTGGACTAGGGGGCCGAATGAAAAACTGTTTTTT. The entire variable domain, with the rest obtained from reference TRBV30 and TRBJ1-4, is as follows: SQTIHQWPATLVQPVGSPLSLECTVEGTSNPNLYWYRQAAGRGLQLLFYSVGIGQISSEVPQNLSASRPQDRQFILSSKKLLLSDSGFYLCAWTRGPNEKLFFGSGTQLSVL.

This clone was picked up one time. The chain uses TRBV29-1 and TRBJ1-5, with a possible D match to TRBD1 (5 bases). The germline V gene encodes CDR1 SQVTM and CDR2 ANQGSEA. The CDR3 consists of 12 residues. Trimming cost V 4 bases and J 1 base, with 5 bases left between them. The CDR3 DNA sequence: TGCAGCGTTGGGGACAGCAATCAGCCCCAGCATTTT. Residues: CSVGDSNQPQHF.

This clone was counted a single time. V is TRBV27 and J is TRBJ1-4; D gene unclear. The germline V gene has CDR1 MNHEY and CDR2 SMNVEV (reference sequence). Trimming stripped 8 bases from V and 6 bases from J, with 19 bases between. The CDR3 is 15 amino acids. The chain's CDR3 is CASGPRQVNYEKLFF. Here the CDR3 DNA reads TGTGCCAGCGGCCCCCGCCAGGTTAATTATGAAAAACTGTTTTTT.

The count of this clone is one. The CDR3 region has the DNA TGTGCCAGCAGCCTACCGACTAGCGGGGGGCAGACCCAGTACTTC. As protein: CASSLPTSGGQTQYF. The rearrangement joins TRBV2 to TRBJ2-5, with 13 positions matching TRBD2. The CDR3 totals 15 residues. CDR1 is SNHLY, CDR2 FYNNEI, per germline. J was trimmed by 6 bases and V by 6 bases; bases with no gene match: 7.

This clone was found once. The gene calls are TRBV11-3 and TRBJ2-1; possible D gene TRBD2, 5 bases. This CDR3 is 13 amino acids long. V shed 5 bases and J shed 8 bases, with 13 bases lying between them. CDR1 and CDR2 from the germline V gene are SGHNT and YENEEA. The CDR3 region has the DNA TGTGCCAGCAGCCCATCCACTAGGGATGAGCAGTTCTTC. Protein: CASSPSTRDEQFF.

The chain has TRBV5-1 and TRBJ2-3; D unresolved. Germline CDR1 and CDR2: SGHRS and YFSETQ. The CDR3 sequence is 13 residues long. The V gene lost 0 bases and the J gene lost 0 bases, with 2 bases spanning the gap. Written as DNA, the CDR3 is TGCGCCAGCAGCTTGGGGAGCACAGATACGCAGTATTTT. Protein product: CASSLGSTDTQYF.

This chain links TRBV18 with TRBJ2-5; D gene unclear. Trimming removed 1 base at V and 1 base at J, with 4 bases between. Germline V gene lookup returns CDR1 KGHSH and CDR2 LQKENI. The CDR3 has 13 amino acids. The CDR3 coding sequence is TGTGCCAGCTCACCACAAGTCCAAGAGACCCAGTACTTC. Its protein product is CASSPQVQETQYF.

The rearrangement joins TRBV19 to TRBJ2-2; TRBD2 matches at 8 bases. The V gene end was trimmed by 5 bases and the J gene end by 6 bases; junction bases not matched to a gene: 5. The germline V gene has CDR1 LNHDA and CDR2 SQIVND (reference sequence). The CDR3 sequence is 14 residues long. The CDR3 protein is CASSARGGSGELFF. The CDR3 region has the DNA TGTGCCAGTAGTGCCCGGGGGGGATCCGGGGAGCTGTTTTTT.